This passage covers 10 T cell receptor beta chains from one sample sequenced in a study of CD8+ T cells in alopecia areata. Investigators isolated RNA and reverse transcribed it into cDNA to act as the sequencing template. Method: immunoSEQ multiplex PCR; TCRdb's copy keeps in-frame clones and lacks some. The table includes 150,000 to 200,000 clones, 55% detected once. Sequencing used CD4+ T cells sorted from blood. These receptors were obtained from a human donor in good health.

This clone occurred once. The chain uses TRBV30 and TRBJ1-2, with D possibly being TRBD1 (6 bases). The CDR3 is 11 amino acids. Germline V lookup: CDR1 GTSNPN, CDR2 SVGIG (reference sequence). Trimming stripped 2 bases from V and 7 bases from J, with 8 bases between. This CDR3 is CAWSTRGGYTF. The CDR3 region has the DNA TGTGCCTGGAGTACCAGGGGTGGCTACACCTTC.

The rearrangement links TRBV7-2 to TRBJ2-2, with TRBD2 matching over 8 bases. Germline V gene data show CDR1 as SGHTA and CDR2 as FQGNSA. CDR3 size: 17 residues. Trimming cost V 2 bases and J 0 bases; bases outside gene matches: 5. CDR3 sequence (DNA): TGTGCCAGCAGCTTACGAACTAGCGGTACGAACACCGGGGAGCTGTTTTTT. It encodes CASSLRTSGTNTGELFF.

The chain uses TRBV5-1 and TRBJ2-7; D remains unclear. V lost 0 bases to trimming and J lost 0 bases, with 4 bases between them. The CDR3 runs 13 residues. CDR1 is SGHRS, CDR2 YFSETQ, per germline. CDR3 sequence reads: CASSLDHSYEQYF. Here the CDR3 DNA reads TGCGCCAGCAGCTTGGACCACTCCTACGAGCAGTACTTC.

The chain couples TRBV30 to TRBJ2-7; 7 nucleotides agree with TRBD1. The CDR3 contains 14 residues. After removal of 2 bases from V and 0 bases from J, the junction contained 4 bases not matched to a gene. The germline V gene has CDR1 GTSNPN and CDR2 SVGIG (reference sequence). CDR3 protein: CAWSWDSLSYEQYF. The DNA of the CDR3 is TGTGCCTGGAGTTGGGACAGCCTCTCCTACGAGCAGTACTTC.

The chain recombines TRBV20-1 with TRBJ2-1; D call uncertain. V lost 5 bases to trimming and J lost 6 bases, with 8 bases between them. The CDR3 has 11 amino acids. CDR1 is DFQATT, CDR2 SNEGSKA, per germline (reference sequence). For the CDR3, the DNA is TGCAGTGCTCCCCTCGTCAATGAGCAGTTCTTC. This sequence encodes CSAPLVNEQFF.

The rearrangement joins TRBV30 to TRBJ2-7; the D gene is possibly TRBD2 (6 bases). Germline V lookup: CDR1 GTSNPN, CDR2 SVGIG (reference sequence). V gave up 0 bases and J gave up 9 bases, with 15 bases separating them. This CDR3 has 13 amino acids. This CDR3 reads CAWSVAGRRWQYF. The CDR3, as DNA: TGTGCCTGGAGTGTCGCAGGGAGGAGGTGGCAGTACTTC.

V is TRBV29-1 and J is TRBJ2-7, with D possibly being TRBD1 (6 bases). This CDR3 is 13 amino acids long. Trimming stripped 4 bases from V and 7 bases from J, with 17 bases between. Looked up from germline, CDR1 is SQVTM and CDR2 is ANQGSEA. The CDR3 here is CSVGGPLVQEQYF. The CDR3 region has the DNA TGCAGCGTTGGGGGGCCCTTGGTACAGGAGCAGTACTTC.

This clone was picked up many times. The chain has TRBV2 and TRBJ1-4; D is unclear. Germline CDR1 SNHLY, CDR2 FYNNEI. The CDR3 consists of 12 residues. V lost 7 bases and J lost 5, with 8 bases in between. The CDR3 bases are TGTGCCAGCACTGCAGGAAATGAAAAACTGTTTTTT. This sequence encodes CASTAGNEKLFF.

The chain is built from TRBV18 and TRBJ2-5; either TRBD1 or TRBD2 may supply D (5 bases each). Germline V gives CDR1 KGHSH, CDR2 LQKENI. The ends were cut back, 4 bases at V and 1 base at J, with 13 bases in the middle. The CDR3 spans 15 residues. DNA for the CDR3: TGTGCCAGCTCACTCACTTGGGGGTTCCAAGAGACCCAGTACTTC. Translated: CASSLTWGFQETQYF.

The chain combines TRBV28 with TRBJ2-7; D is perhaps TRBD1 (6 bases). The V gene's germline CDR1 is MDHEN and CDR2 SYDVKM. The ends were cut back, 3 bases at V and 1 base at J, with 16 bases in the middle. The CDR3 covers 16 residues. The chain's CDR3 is CASSFSTGWVSYEQYF. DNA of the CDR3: TGTGCCAGCAGTTTTTCGACAGGATGGGTGTCCTACGAGCAGTACTTC. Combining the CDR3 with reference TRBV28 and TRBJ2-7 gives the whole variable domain DVKVTQSSRYLVKRTGEKVFLECVQDMDHENMFWYRQDPGLGLRLIYFSYDVKMKEKGDIPEGYSVSREKKERFSLILESASTNQTSMYLCASSFSTGWVSYEQYFGPGTRLTVT.